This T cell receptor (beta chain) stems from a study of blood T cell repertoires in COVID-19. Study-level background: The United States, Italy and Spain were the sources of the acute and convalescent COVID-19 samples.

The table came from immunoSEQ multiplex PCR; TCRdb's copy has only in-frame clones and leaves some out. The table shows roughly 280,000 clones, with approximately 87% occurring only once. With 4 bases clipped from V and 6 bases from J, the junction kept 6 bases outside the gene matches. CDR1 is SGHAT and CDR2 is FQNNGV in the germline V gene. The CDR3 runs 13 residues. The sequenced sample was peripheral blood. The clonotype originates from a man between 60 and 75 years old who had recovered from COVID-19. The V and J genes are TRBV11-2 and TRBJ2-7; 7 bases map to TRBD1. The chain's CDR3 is CASSSYRGFEQYF. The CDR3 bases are TGTGCCAGCAGCTCCTACAGGGGATTCGAGCAGTACTTC.